This note documents a single T cell receptor (beta chain) sequence. The antigen remains undetermined. Germline V gives CDR1 SGHRS, CDR2 YFSETQ. CDR3 length: 14 amino acids. V lost 1 base and J 8 bases, leaving 13 bases between the germline ends. The data stem from a study of CD8+CD57+ T cells in acquired aplastic anemia. Overall study: The sorted CD4+ and CD8+ cells yielded an average about 3.3 ug of DNA. Whole-study findings and limits: The number of CD8+ CDR3 sequences shared by patients and controls was twenty-nine. CD8+ Simpson's diversity did not differ significantly between patients and controls.

Profiling that covered TCR beta VDJ and CDR3 relied on genomic DNA as its template. TCRdb analysed the reads with MiXCR anew, one entry per CDR3 protein. The repertoire holds 450,000 to 600,000 distinct CDR3 sequences, with about a third as singletons. It was patients with CD8+CD57+ cell expansion by flow cytometry who were chosen for sequencing. Patients were treatment-naive when blood was sampled. The chain links TRBV5-1 to TRBJ2-1, with D tentatively TRBD1 (5 bases). This TCR was sampled from a human donor with aplastic anemia. Sequencing was done on a sample of sorted CD4+, CD8+, or CD8+CD57+ T cells (not recorded which) from PBMCs. The CDR3 coding sequence is TGCGCCAGCAGCTTGCTTTCGGACATCGATGAGCAGTTCTTC. It specifies CASSLLSDIDEQFF.